This T cell receptor beta chain derives from a study of blood T cell repertoires in COVID-19 (dated by TCRdb to 2018 to 2021). Turning to the overall study: Samples from collaborators originated in the United States, Italy and Spain and spanned both the acute and convalescent phases of COVID-19. Samples were obtained from the ongoing ImmuneRACE study (first 160 participants) and from some 1,200 subjects provided by 6 global collaborators. The material from the prospective study consisted of cDNA or gDNA derived from T cells, B-cell-depleted T cells, or PBMCs. HLA class I and class II types, where available, came from metadata supplied by the sample provider rather than from assay-based typing. The repertoires were released in a freely available public database intended as a resource for research on the immune response to SARS-CoV-2. Nearly every sample came with metadata listing a de-identified subject ID, COVID-19 status, age in years and sex. Deeply sampled blood TCRbeta repertoires from subjects exposed to, actively infected with, or recovered from COVID-19 were included in the dataset.

V and J are trimmed by 0 bases and 5 bases, and the gene matches miss 5 bases of the junction. CDR1 and CDR2, per the germline V gene, are SNHLY and FYNNEI. Taken from cysteine to phenylalanine, the CDR3 has 16 residues. The CDR3 DNA has 48 bases and is translated from base 1. TCRbeta CDR3 regions were amplified from genomic DNA by means of the immunoSEQ Assay, a bias-controlled multiplex PCR. Per the authors' processing: Within the assay, amplification of reference gene primers was used to estimate how many nucleated cells each sample contained. Sequence reads were collapsed and filtered to measure the absolute abundance of every unique TCRbeta CDR3 rearrangement. For each sample, productive Simpson clonality was calculated as the square root of Simpson's diversity index across productive rearrangements. TCRdb re-hosts the immuneACCESS table, in-frame sequences only. Its copies lack some clones; in the studies checked, an unresolved V gene accounts for under half of them, and the cause for the rest is not known. For V, J and clone size, that table is used; D and trimming come from the DNA. Counted in this sample were some 90,000 clones; 80% to 90% of them appeared once. In total, the top ten clones hold roughly 9% of the sample.

Study-level results and caveats: How much clinical and demographic metadata was included differed by source and by participant, and the metadata was provided uncurated.

Notes on this clone: No antigen is known for it. Per-base quality was not reported, and no clone a single base away is much larger than it.

Each collaborating institution followed its own protocols to collect whole blood in K2EDTA tubes. Collaborator samples were shipped for TCRbeta analysis as frozen whole blood, isolated PBMCs, or DNA extracted from either sample type. The chain couples TRBV2 to TRBJ1-1, and 11 bases in between align with TRBD1. The source of this sequence is a man aged 50-60 years with acute or convalescent COVID-19. Sample: peripheral blood. The base sequence is TGTGCCAGCAGTGAAGCGCTTGGGACAGGGGGAACTGAAGCTTTCTTT. This is translated as CASSEALGTGGTEAFF. The variable domain in full, with residues beyond the CDR3 obtained from the reference TRBV2 and TRBJ1-1 genes, is EPEVTQTPSHQVTQMGQEVILRCVPISNHLYFYWYRQILGQKVEFLVSFYNNEISEKSEIFDDQFSVERPDGSNFTLKIRSTKLEDSAMYFCASSEALGTGGTEAFFGQGTRLTVV.